This paragraph covers one TCR beta chain sequence. The data belong to a study of blood T cell repertoires in COVID-19. About the research overall: PBMCs, B-cell-depleted T cells, or T cells were the source of the cDNA or gDNA that made up the material.

After removal of 6 bases from V and 5 bases from J, the junction contained 11 bases not matched to a gene. Germline assignment: CDR1 SGHDN and CDR2 FVKESK. The CDR3 consists of 15 residues. Sequencing was performed with immunoSEQ multiplex PCR; in TCRdb, only in-frame clones are kept and a portion is missing. The table lists 200,000 to 300,000 clones, just under 90% of them singletons, with around 4.2% in the top ten. The chain recombines TRBV14 with TRBJ1-1; 8 bases align to TRBD1. The clonotype was recovered from a woman aged 25 to 39 with acute COVID-19. Sequencing was done on a sample of PBMCs or T cells enriched from blood (not recorded which). DNA of the CDR3: TGTGCCAGCAGAATGGGGCGGACAGGGCGGACTGAAGCTTTCTTT. Residues: CASRMGRTGRTEAFF.